Below, 30 T cell receptor beta chains from the same sample are listed, as sequenced in a study of T-cell reconstitution after alpha-beta-depleted transplantation in children. The library targeted TCRbeta and was prepared with unique molecular identifiers. TCRdb ran MiXCR on the PCR reads and lists one entry per CDR3 protein. Here the sample spans about 600,000 distinct CDR3 sequences, around 23% being singletons. Sequencing was performed on PBMCs, mostly from graft donor cells, taken 360 days after TCRalphabeta/CD19-depleted stem cell transplant. These receptors came from a boy younger than two who had a stem cell transplant for acute myeloid leukemia, so the T cells may come from the graft donor.

This clonotype was detected ten times or more. The V call is TRBV29-1, the J call TRBJ2-5; D unclear. V was pared by 4 bases and J by 4 bases, with 16 bases between. This CDR3 spans 14 amino acids. Germline CDR1 is SQVTM and CDR2 is ANQGSEA. The CDR3 sequence is CSVAGSETSETQYF. The CDR3 DNA follows: TGCAGCGTTGCAGGTTCCGAAACCTCAGAGACCCAGTACTTC.

This clonotype was observed a handful of times. This chain links TRBV20-1 with TRBJ2-7; D could derive from TRBD1 or TRBD2 (7 bases each). The CDR3 is 14 amino acids. Germline V gives CDR1 DFQATT, CDR2 SNEGSKA (reference sequence). V was pared by 3 bases and J by 6 bases, with 18 bases between. CDR3 loop: CSASRGGQFGEQYF. In DNA form, the CDR3 reads TGCAGTGCTAGTAGGGGGGGACAGTTCGGCGAGCAGTACTTC.

This clonotype was observed once. The chain links TRBV12-3 or TRBV12-4 to TRBJ2-7, with 7 bases identical to TRBD2. The CDR3 extends over 16 amino acids. J lost 5 bases, V lost 3 bases, and 13 bases had no gene match. The CDR3 reads CASSFIRTRVKDEQYF. The CDR3 DNA is TGTGCCAGCAGTTTTATACGGACTAGGGTGAAAGACGAGCAGTACTTC.

This sequence joins TRBV20-1 and TRBJ1-1; D is unclear. This CDR3 is built from 12 residues. The V and J ends lost 0 bases and 2 bases respectively, with 4 bases between them. CDR1 is DFQATT and CDR2 is SNEGSKA in the germline V gene (reference sequence). The CDR3 region has the DNA TGCAGTGCTAGAGAGGGAAACACTGAAGCTTTCTTT. Translation gives CSAREGNTEAFF.

The V gene is TRBV6-1, the J gene TRBJ1-3; 7 bases agree with TRBD1. This CDR3 has 16 amino acids. Germline lookup yields CDR1 MNHNS and CDR2 SASEGT. V lost 5 bases to trimming and J lost 4 bases; unmatched junction nucleotides: 11. This CDR3 reads CASSPQTGVGGNTIYF. The CDR3 DNA reads as TGTGCCAGCAGTCCCCAAACAGGGGTAGGAGGAAACACCATATATTTT.

The V and J genes are TRBV5-6 and TRBJ2-3, with TRBD2 matching 9 bases. Losses at the gene ends were 4 bases for V and 4 bases for J; bases not matched to a gene: 13. The CDR3 is 17 amino acids. Germline-derived CDR1 and CDR2 are SGHDT and YYEEEE. CDR3 sequence (DNA): TGTGCCAGCAGCCTGACCGGCCGTGTAGCGGGGGCAGATACGCAGTATTTT. Protein: CASSLTGRVAGADTQYF.

This clonotype occurred a few times. The rearrangement links TRBV20-1 to TRBJ2-6, with no clear D. This CDR3 is 15 amino acids long. Trimming removed 0 bases from V and 0 bases from J, with 6 bases in between. The germline V gene encodes CDR1 DFQATT and CDR2 SNEGSKA (reference sequence). This chain's CDR3 is CSARDLRSGANVLTF. The CDR3 nucleotides read TGCAGTGCTAGAGATCTTCGCTCTGGGGCCAACGTCCTGACTTTC.

The chain is built from TRBV20-1 and TRBJ1-5; D is uncertain. Trimming pared 6 bases from V and 8 bases from J, leaving 17 bases between. Germline-derived CDR1 and CDR2 are DFQATT and SNEGSKA (reference sequence). The CDR3 length is 13 residues. In DNA, the CDR3 is TGCAGTGCCCAGGTGGGCAGTCTTGAGCCCCAGCATTTT. The encoded protein is CSAQVGSLEPQHF.

The J gene is TRBJ2-7, the V gene TRBV12-3 or TRBV12-4; the D gene is possibly TRBD1 (5 bases). This CDR3 spans 11 amino acids. V was shortened by 6 bases and J by 6 bases, with 9 bases between the two germline ends. CDR3 amino acids: CASRGQGEQYF. The CDR3, as DNA: TGTGCCAGCAGGGGGCAGGGCGAGCAGTACTTC.

This clonotype was recorded at least ten times. V and J are TRBV29-1 and TRBJ2-1; 9 nucleotides match TRBD1. CDR3 size: 14 residues. The germline V gene has CDR1 SQVTM and CDR2 ANQGSEA. V was clipped by 3 bases and J by 5 bases; unmatched bases: 5. The CDR3 DNA is TGCAGCGTTGAGGGCAGGACAGGGGACAATGAGCAGTTCTTC. Translated: CSVEGRTGDNEQFF.

This clonotype was counted between two and nine times. The chain links TRBV20-1 to TRBJ1-5; D is unclear. Germline assignment: CDR1 DFQATT and CDR2 SNEGSKA (reference sequence). This CDR3 region has 13 residues. The V gene lost 4 bases and the J gene lost 1 base, with 8 bases spanning the gap. The CDR3 bases are TGCAGTGCTATTGTTTACAGCAATCAGCCCCAGCATTTT. Its protein product is CSAIVYSNQPQHF.

The chain uses TRBV5-1 and TRBJ2-3; TRBD2 is a possible D gene (5 bases). The length of the CDR3 is 14 residues. Germline loops: CDR1 SGHRS, CDR2 YFSETQ. V dropped 7 bases and J dropped 4 bases, with 16 bases sitting between them. CDR3 DNA: TGCGCCAGCCGGACTTCGACGTGGGCAGATACGCAGTATTTT. Translated, it gives CASRTSTWADTQYF.

In DNA, the CDR3 is TGTGCCAGCAGTTTCATTATAGCGGGGGGGCTCGGGGCCAATGAGCAGTTCTTC. Its translation is CASSFIIAGGLGANEQFF. The rearrangement uses TRBV12-3 or TRBV12-4 and TRBJ2-1, with 11 positions matching TRBD2. With 3 bases clipped from V and 6 bases from J, the junction kept 13 bases outside the gene matches. The CDR3 spans 18 residues.

This clonotype was recorded only once. The gene calls are TRBV4-3 and TRBJ2-1; no definite D call. CDR1 is LGHNA, CDR2 YSLEER, per germline. V gave up 1 base and J gave up 4 bases, with 11 bases separating them. The length of the CDR3 is 15 residues. CDR3 coding DNA: TGCGCCAGCAGCCAAGTAGACCGGCCGTACAATGAGCAGTTCTTC. Residues: CASSQVDRPYNEQFF.

Ten or more counts support this clonotype. The chain has TRBV6-1 and TRBJ1-2; 7 nucleotides align to TRBD1. Trimming removed 5 bases from V and 5 bases from J; junction bases left unmatched: 5. The CDR3 runs to 13 residues. The germline V gene encodes CDR1 MNHNS and CDR2 SASEGT. The CDR3 is CASSTGVRYGYTF. The CDR3 nucleotides are TGTGCCAGCAGTACAGGGGTTCGGTATGGCTACACCTTC.

This clonotype turned up a few times. CDR3 DNA sequence: TGTGCCAGCACCTCCCAGGGGAACGAGCAGTACTTC. This gives the protein CASTSQGNEQYF. The chain combines TRBV6-6 with TRBJ2-7; D may be TRBD1 (6 bases). Germline V lookup: CDR1 MNHNY, CDR2 SVGAGI (reference sequence). The CDR3 sequence is 12 residues long. V was trimmed by 7 bases and J by 5 bases, leaving 12 bases between them.

The chain employs TRBV10-3 and TRBJ1-2; D remains unclear. CDR3 length: 13 amino acids. The germline gives CDR1 ENHRY, CDR2 SYGVKD. V was trimmed by 6 bases and J by 3 bases, leaving 11 bases between them. CDR3 coding DNA: TGTGCCATCAGACGGGAGGTGGACTATGGCTACACCTTC. Its translation: CAIRREVDYGYTF.

This clonotype has a count of ten or more. The J gene is TRBJ2-3, the V gene TRBV20-1; possible D gene TRBD2, 7 bases. V lost 6 bases and J lost 8, with 18 bases in between. There are 13 residues in the CDR3. Germline V lookup: CDR1 DFQATT, CDR2 SNEGSKA (reference sequence). CDR3 region: CSAKIGGGGTQYF. CDR3 nucleotides: TGCAGTGCGAAAATCGGGGGCGGGGGTACGCAGTATTTT.

This clonotype was seen a handful of times. This chain joins TRBV29-1 and TRBJ1-5; D remains unclear. V lost 4 bases to trimming and J lost 2 bases, with 9 bases between them. Germline V gene data show CDR1 as SQVTM and CDR2 as ANQGSEA. The CDR3 has 13 amino acids. The CDR3 nucleotides read TGCAGCGTTGTCGAGGACGGCAATCAGCCCCAGCATTTT. Protein product: CSVVEDGNQPQHF.

The chain joins TRBV2 to TRBJ2-1; D unresolved. Germline loops: CDR1 SNHLY, CDR2 FYNNEI. CDR3 length: 13 residues. Trimming took off 0 bases at V and 3 bases at J, with 3 bases between the two ends. This CDR3 is CASSEAGYNEQFF. The CDR3 nucleotides are TGTGCCAGCAGTGAAGCGGGCTACAATGAGCAGTTCTTC.

In this sample, this clonotype turned up a few times. The chain has TRBV20-1 and TRBJ1-5, with unresolved D. Trimming stripped 6 bases from V and 3 bases from J, with 24 bases between. Germline CDR1 DFQATT, CDR2 SNEGSKA (reference sequence). This CDR3 has 17 residues. This CDR3 is CSAILNFDIVPNQPQHF. The CDR3, as DNA: TGCAGTGCCATTCTTAATTTTGACATAGTACCCAATCAGCCCCAGCATTTT.

In this sample, this clonotype turned up many times. The rearrangement joins TRBV15 to TRBJ2-7; TRBD1 aligns across 9 bases. Germline V gene sequence: CDR1 LNHNV, CDR2 YYDKDF (reference sequence). CDR3 length: 13 residues. V gave up 10 bases and J gave up 1 base; unmatched junction bases: 5. The CDR3 spells CANRTGASYEQYV. CDR3 bases: TGTGCCAACCGGACAGGGGCGTCCTACGAGCAGTACGTC.

The J gene is TRBJ1-2, the V gene TRBV12-3 or TRBV12-4; D unclear. The CDR3 covers 17 residues. The V gene lost 0 bases and the J gene lost 4 bases, with 18 bases spanning the gap. Written as DNA, the CDR3 is TGTGCCAGCAGTTTAGCGTCGTTCTCTCGGGAAATCTATGGCTACACCTTC. Its translation: CASSLASFSREIYGYTF.

A few counts support this clonotype. The rearrangement joins TRBV3-1 to TRBJ1-1; D gene ambiguous. Per germline, CDR1 LGHDT and CDR2 YNNKEL (reference sequence). The CDR3 spans 13 residues. Trimming left V 3 bases short and J 0 bases short, with 5 bases between. Here the CDR3 reads CASSHLMNTEAFF. In nucleotides, the CDR3 is TGTGCCAGCAGCCACCTCATGAACACTGAAGCTTTCTTT.

This clonotype showed up just a few times. The V call is TRBV20-1, the J call TRBJ2-1, with D maybe TRBD2 (6 bases). The V and J ends lost 8 bases and 5 bases respectively, with 13 bases between them. The CDR3 runs 12 residues. CDR1 and CDR2 (germline): DFQATT, SNEGSKA (reference sequence). This CDR3 is CSPSSGDNEQFF. The CDR3 DNA sequence: TGCAGTCCCTCTTCGGGGGACAATGAGCAGTTCTTC.

This chain joins TRBV27 and TRBJ1-6; D unclear. V lost 3 bases and J 0 bases, leaving 9 bases between the germline ends. The germline gives CDR1 MNHEY, CDR2 SMNVEV (reference sequence). This CDR3 comprises 16 residues. CDR3 bases: TGTGCCAGCAGTTTTGAGGCGAGCTCCTATAATTCACCCCTCCACTTT. It translates to CASSFEASSYNSPLHF.

The sample holds one count of this clonotype. This chain joins TRBV20-1 and TRBJ2-3; TRBD1 matches at 7 bases. The V gene's germline CDR1 is DFQATT and CDR2 SNEGSKA (reference sequence). The J segment lost 2 bases and the V segment lost 3 bases, leaving 5 bases of the junction unmatched. The CDR3 extends over 14 amino acids. Here the CDR3 DNA reads TGCAGTGCTAGGGGACAGAAGCTCACAGATACGCAGTATTTT. Translating gives CSARGQKLTDTQYF.

At least ten counts were recorded for this clonotype. Here the CDR3 reads CASSSRLAGLETQYF. CDR3 in DNA: TGTGCCAGCAGCTCCCGACTAGCGGGGCTGGAGACCCAGTACTTC. The gene calls are TRBV11-2 and TRBJ2-5, with 11 bases aligning to TRBD2. Per germline, CDR1 SGHAT and CDR2 FQNNGV. This CDR3 comprises 15 residues. The V gene end was trimmed by 4 bases and the J gene end by 5 bases; junction bases not matched to a gene: 6.

The chain uses TRBV7-9 and TRBJ2-2; D uncertain. The CDR3 covers 15 residues. Germline CDR1 reads SEHNR; CDR2 reads FQNEAQ (reference sequence). V lost 5 bases and J 1 base, leaving 11 bases between the germline ends. The CDR3 nucleotides read TGTGCCAGCAGCCGGGCACTCCAGAACACCGGGGAGCTGTTTTTT. Translating gives CASSRALQNTGELFF.

The rearrangement links TRBV5-1 to TRBJ2-7, with 10 bases that match TRBD1. V was clipped by 4 bases and J by 6 bases; unmatched bases: 7. The CDR3 is 14 amino acids. CDR1 is SGHRS and CDR2 is YFSETQ in the germline V gene. The CDR3, as DNA: TGCGCCAGCAGCAATCGGGACAGGGGTACCGAGCAGTACTTC. Encoded protein: CASSNRDRGTEQYF.